The clone carrying this T cell receptor (beta chain) was found once. Assay used: immunoSEQ multiplex PCR; TCRdb lists only in-frame clones, some missing. The table lists about 180,000 clones, more than 80% of them singletons. The record originates from a study of control samples from healthy donors and cancer patients. This CDR3 contains 16 residues. Trimming took 5 bases from V and 6 from J; bases not matched to a gene: 10. Per the germline V gene, CDR1 is SEHNR and CDR2 is FQNEAQ (reference sequence). The chain links TRBV7-9 to TRBJ2-3, with TRBD2 matching over 11 bases. Sequenced: blood. The TCR originated in a man aged 30-40 years in good health. CDR3 sequence (DNA): TGTGCCAGCAGCCCTATAGCGGGGGGGCTTATGGATACGCAGTATTTT. It specifies CASSPIAGGLMDTQYF.